Given below is one TCR beta chain in context. Antigen unknown. CDR3 size: 14 residues. Germline-derived CDR1 and CDR2 are SGHVS and FQNEAQ. The V and J ends lost 5 bases and 5 bases, in that order; junction bases with no gene match: 8. The data stem from a study of cytomegalovirus exposure and HLA in healthy donors. The primer mix had 60 Vbeta and 13 Jbeta primers. Here immunoSEQ multiplex PCR was the method, and the copy in TCRdb shows in-frame clones only, minus some. Of 180,000 or so clones in the sample, 60% to 85% are singletons; the top ten hold around 1.5%. Study-wide points: Testing in vitro showed a few CMV-associated chains specific for CMV antigens. Differences between HLA loci emerged in a later analysis of TCR association rates, with DRB1 most and HLA-C fewest.

This chain joins TRBV7-8 and TRBJ2-5, with 7 positions matching TRBD2. Specimen: PBMCs. This TCR was sampled from a man between 18 and 29 years old in good health and CMV-seronegative. The CDR3 DNA follows: TGTGCCAGCAGCCCTAAGCGGGACCGGGAGACCCAGTACTTC. It translates to CASSPKRDRETQYF.